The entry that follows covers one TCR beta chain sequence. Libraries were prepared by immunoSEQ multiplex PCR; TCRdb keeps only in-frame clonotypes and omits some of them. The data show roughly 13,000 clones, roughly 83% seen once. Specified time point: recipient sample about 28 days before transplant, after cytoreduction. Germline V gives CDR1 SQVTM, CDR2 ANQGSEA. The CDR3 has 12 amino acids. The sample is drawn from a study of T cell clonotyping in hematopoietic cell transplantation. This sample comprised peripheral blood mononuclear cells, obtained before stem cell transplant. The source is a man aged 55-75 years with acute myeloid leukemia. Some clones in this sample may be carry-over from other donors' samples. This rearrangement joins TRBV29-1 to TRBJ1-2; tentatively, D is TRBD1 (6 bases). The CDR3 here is CNVGDTSYGYTF. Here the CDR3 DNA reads TGCAACGTGGGGGACACCTCCTATGGCTACACCTTC.